This T cell receptor beta chain comes out of a study of shared clonotypes between healthy human individuals. Per the germline V gene, CDR1 is SGHNT and CDR2 is YYREEE (reference sequence). The J segment lost 1 base and the V segment lost 4 bases, leaving 7 bases of the junction unmatched. The CDR3 is made up of 15 amino acids. Data came from immunoSEQ multiplex PCR; TCRdb stores just in-frame clones and leaves some out. The sample has some 650,000 clones, around 97% seen once. This TCR derives from a woman under 40 in good health. The chain uses TRBV5-4 and TRBJ2-5, with TRBD2 matching over 7 bases. Input material: naive CD4+ T cells sorted from blood. The subset denotes: CD45RA+ positively selected. The CDR3 coding sequence is TGTGCCAGCAGCATCATAGCGGGCGCCCAAGAGACCCAGTACTTC. Its protein product is CASSIIAGAQETQYF.